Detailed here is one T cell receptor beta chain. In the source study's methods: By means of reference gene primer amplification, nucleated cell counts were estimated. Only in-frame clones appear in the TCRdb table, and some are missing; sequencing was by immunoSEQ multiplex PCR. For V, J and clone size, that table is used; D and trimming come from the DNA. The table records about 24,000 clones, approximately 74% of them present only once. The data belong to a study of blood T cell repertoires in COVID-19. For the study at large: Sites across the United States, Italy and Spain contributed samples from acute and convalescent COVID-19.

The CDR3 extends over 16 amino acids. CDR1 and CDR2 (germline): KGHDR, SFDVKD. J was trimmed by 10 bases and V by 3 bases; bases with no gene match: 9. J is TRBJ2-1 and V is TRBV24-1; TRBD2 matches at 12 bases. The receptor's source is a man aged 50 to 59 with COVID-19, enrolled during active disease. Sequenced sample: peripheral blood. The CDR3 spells CATSDRSLAGGNEQFF. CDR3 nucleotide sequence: TGTGCCACCAGTGATCGGTCGCTAGCGGGAGGGAACGAGCAGTTCTTC.